This T cell receptor beta chain was recorded in a study of Ad26.COV2.S vaccination and SARS-CoV-2 variants. In the study overall: The donor belonged to the COV1001 Ad26.COV2.S trial arm. Once or twice, 56 days apart, Ad26.COV2.S was delivered intramuscularly.

Method: immunoSEQ multiplex PCR; TCRdb's copy keeps in-frame clones and lacks some. The table records 350,000 to 500,000 clones, roughly 90% of them present only once. Described treatment: 19 received Ad26.COV2.S at low or high dose, single or two shots; about five received placebo; per-sample allocation not given. Sampling took place 63 days after the first vaccine or placebo injection. This CDR3 contains 15 residues. CDR1 MDHEN and CDR2 SYDVKM come from the germline V gene. V lost 6 bases and J 8 bases, leaving 17 bases between the germline ends. The origin of this receptor is a person aged 18-60 years who received the Ad26.COV2.S COVID-19 vaccine or a placebo. The chain recombines TRBV28 with TRBJ1-6, with a weak D call TRBD1 (5 bases). The input for sequencing was peripheral blood, taken in a trial of Ad26.COV2.S vaccine versus placebo. The CDR3 is CASREPGLGYSPLHF. In DNA form, the CDR3 reads TGTGCCAGCAGGGAACCGGGACTGGGATATTCACCCCTCCACTTT.